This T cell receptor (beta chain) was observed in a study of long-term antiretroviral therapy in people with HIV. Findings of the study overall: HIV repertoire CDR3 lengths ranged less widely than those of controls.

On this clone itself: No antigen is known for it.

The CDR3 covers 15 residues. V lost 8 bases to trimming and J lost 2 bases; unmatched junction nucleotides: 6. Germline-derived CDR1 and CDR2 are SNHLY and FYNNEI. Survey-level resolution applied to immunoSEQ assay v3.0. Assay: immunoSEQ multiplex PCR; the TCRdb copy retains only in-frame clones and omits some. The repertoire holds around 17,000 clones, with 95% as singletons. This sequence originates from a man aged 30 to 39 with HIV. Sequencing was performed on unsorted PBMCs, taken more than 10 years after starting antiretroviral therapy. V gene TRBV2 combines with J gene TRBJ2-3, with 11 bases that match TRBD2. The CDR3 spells CASRRLAGITDTQYF. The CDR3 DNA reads TGTGCCAGCCGCCGACTAGCGGGAATCACAGATACGCAGTATTTT.